Listed here are 32 T cell receptor beta chains from one sample, sequenced in a study of T cell responses to AZD1222 COVID-19 vaccine. Clones were sequenced by immunoSEQ multiplex PCR, and TCRdb holds only the in-frame ones, with some missing. The sample consists of fewer than 250,000 clones, around 94% of them appearing once. The sample here was peripheral blood, taken on day 0 of AZD1222 vaccination. Receptor source: an adult in good health.

The genes are TRBV5-6 and TRBJ1-4; D not resolved. CDR3 length: 15 amino acids. Germline CDR1 and CDR2: SGHDT and YYEEEE. The V end was cut by 0 bases, the J end by 5 bases, with 11 bases between. The CDR3 here is CASSLVNGLNEKLFF. CDR3 in DNA: TGTGCCAGCAGCTTGGTTAATGGATTAAATGAAAAACTGTTTTTT.

A word on this clone: Other nucleotide sequences in the sample specify the same CDR3. This chain connects TRBV5-1 to TRBJ1-2; D unresolved. There are 11 residues in the CDR3. Germline assignment: CDR1 SGHRS and CDR2 YFSETQ. V was clipped by 4 bases and J by 5 bases, with 6 bases between them. The CDR3 protein is CASSNDYGYTF. DNA of the CDR3: TGCGCCAGCAGCAACGATTATGGCTACACCTTC.

The J gene is TRBJ2-1, the V gene TRBV6-5; D may correspond to TRBD1 or TRBD2 (5 bases each). This CDR3 is built from 14 residues. V was trimmed by 4 bases and J by 7 bases, leaving 14 bases between them. Germline V gives CDR1 MNHEY, CDR2 SVGAGI. CDR3 coding DNA: TGTGCCAGCAGTTTTCCGGGACCGGTAAATGAGCAGTTCTTC. It codes for CASSFPGPVNEQFF.

V usage is TRBV4-2 and J usage is TRBJ2-3; 8 nucleotides match TRBD2. The CDR3 length is 16 residues. Per germline, CDR1 LGHNA and CDR2 YNFKEQ. Trimming cost V 0 bases and J 2 bases; bases outside gene matches: 4. The CDR3 loop is CASSQEAGGNTDTQYF. CDR3 coding DNA: TGTGCCAGCAGCCAAGAGGCGGGGGGAAACACAGATACGCAGTATTTT.

The V and J genes are TRBV3-1 (or the pseudogene TRBV3-2) and TRBJ1-2, with a tentative D call TRBD1 (5 bases). Germline V gene sequence: CDR1 LGHDT, CDR2 YNNKEL (reference sequence). This CDR3 contains 13 residues. V lost 4 bases and J 2 bases, leaving 8 bases between the germline ends. For the CDR3, the DNA is TGTGCCAGCAGCCGAGGGGAGAACTATGGCTACACCTTC. Its protein is CASSRGENYGYTF.

The chain's CDR3 is CASSPQGEQFF. The CDR3 coding sequence is TGTGCCAGCAGCCCCCAGGGTGAGCAGTTCTTC. This chain joins TRBV7-8 and TRBJ2-1, with a tentative D call TRBD1 (5 bases). There are 11 residues in the CDR3. Germline V CDR1 and CDR2: SGHVS, FQNEAQ. V lost 5 bases to trimming and J lost 9 bases, with 8 bases between them.

This sequence joins TRBV11-2 and TRBJ2-7; TRBD2 matches 8 bases. Germline V gene sequence: CDR1 SGHAT, CDR2 FQNNGV. Germline trimming cut 5 bases from V and 3 bases from J; bases unmatched to any gene: 9. This CDR3 spans 15 amino acids. The CDR3 sequence: CASSTQAGALYEQYF. As DNA, the CDR3 is TGTGCCAGCAGCACCCAAGCGGGGGCCCTCTACGAGCAGTACTTC.

This chain links TRBV10-2 with TRBJ1-1, with D perhaps TRBD1 (5 bases). This CDR3 is built from 12 residues. The V end lost 7 bases, the J end lost 3 bases, and 9 bases lay between the germline ends. Germline V CDR1 and CDR2: WSHSY, SAAADI. As DNA, the CDR3 is TGCGCCAGCATTATGGGGCACACTGAAGCTTTCTTT. As protein: CASIMGHTEAFF.

This clone was counted a few times. The chain has TRBV6-5 and TRBJ1-5, with D unresolved. The V end was cut by 6 bases, the J end by 0 bases, with 9 bases between. The V gene's germline CDR1 is MNHEY and CDR2 SVGAGI. The CDR3 is 14 amino acids. CDR3 sequence: CASSQVYSNQPQHF. The CDR3 coding sequence is TGTGCCAGCAGCCAGGTTTATAGCAATCAGCCCCAGCATTTT.

The chain has TRBV7-6 and TRBJ2-7, with D possibly being TRBD1 (5 bases). The V gene's germline CDR1 is SGHVS and CDR2 FNYEAQ. CDR3 size: 14 residues. Trimming pared 2 bases from V and 0 bases from J, leaving 8 bases between. For the CDR3, the DNA is TGTGCCAGCAGCTTATCTGGGGCCTCCTACGAGCAGTACTTC. Amino acid sequence: CASSLSGASYEQYF.

CDR3 region: CASSALVSSSYEQYF. DNA for the CDR3: TGTGCCAGCAGCGCTTTAGTGAGCAGCTCCTACGAGCAGTACTTC. The V gene is TRBV7-9, the J gene TRBJ2-7; D remains ambiguous. V was pared by 5 bases and J by 0 bases, with 14 bases between. The CDR3 runs 15 residues. The germline V gene encodes CDR1 SEHNR and CDR2 FQNEAQ (reference sequence). The complete variable domain, with remaining parts taken from reference TRBV7-9 and TRBJ2-7, reads DTGVSQNPRHKITKRGQNVTFRCDPISEHNRLYWYRQTLGQGPEFLTYFQNEAQLEKSRLLSDRFSAERPKGSFSTLEIQRTEQGDSAMYLCASSALVSSSYEQYFGPGTRLTVT.

The genes are TRBV29-1 and TRBJ1-3; D call uncertain. Deletions cut 2 bases from V and 4 bases from J, with 6 bases between. This CDR3 region has 12 residues. Per germline, CDR1 SQVTM and CDR2 ANQGSEA. The CDR3 DNA reads TGCAGCGTTGAATTGTTCGGAAACACCATATATTTT. Translation: CSVELFGNTIYF.

This chain uses TRBV19 with TRBJ1-4, with D possibly being TRBD1 (6 bases). With 11 bases removed from V and 8 bases from J, the gap between germline ends came to 12 bases. CDR1 and CDR2 from the germline V gene are LNHDA and SQIVND (reference sequence). The CDR3 has 11 residues. This CDR3 reads CAGGHREKLFF. CDR3 coding DNA: TGTGCCGGGGGACATCGAGAAAAACTGTTTTTT.

V usage is TRBV2 and J usage is TRBJ1-5; tentative D call: TRBD1 (5 bases). Germline loops: CDR1 SNHLY, CDR2 FYNNEI. The CDR3 runs to 10 residues. Trimming left V 6 bases short and J 13 bases short, with 10 bases between. Here the CDR3 DNA reads TGTGCCAGCAGGGGGACCCGGCAGCATTTT. Its translation: CASRGTRQHF.

Written as DNA, the CDR3 is TGTGCCAGCAGCTCCCCCGGGCAGACGACTTCACCCCTCCACTTT. This sequence encodes CASSSPGQTTSPLHF. V gene TRBV5-5 combines with J gene TRBJ1-6, with unresolved D. This CDR3 has 15 residues. Trimming cost V 3 bases and J 9 bases, with 16 bases left between them. The germline gives CDR1 SGHKS, CDR2 YYEKEE (reference sequence).

This chain uses TRBV27 with TRBJ2-5, with TRBD2 matching 7 bases. V was clipped by 5 bases and J by 1 base; unmatched bases: 7. CDR1 and CDR2 (germline): MNHEY, SMNVEV (reference sequence). The CDR3 is 15 residues long. In DNA form, the CDR3 reads TGTGCCAGCAGTCGCCAGTGGGGGGGCCAAGAGACCCAGTACTTC. Encoded protein: CASSRQWGGQETQYF.

This clone was seen just once. V and J are TRBV19 and TRBJ2-3, with 11 bases fitting TRBD2. The germline V gene has CDR1 LNHDA and CDR2 SQIVND (reference sequence). The V and J ends lost 10 bases and 0 bases, in that order; junction bases with no gene match: 9. CDR3 length: 16 residues. The CDR3 DNA reads as TGTGCCACTAGCGGGGGGCTGACGCCGAGCACAGATACGCAGTATTTT. Protein: CATSGGLTPSTDTQYF.

Only one count was recorded for this clone. The rearrangement joins TRBV5-5 to TRBJ2-6; D might be TRBD1 (5 bases). This CDR3 has 16 amino acids. V dropped 0 bases and J dropped 3 bases, with 10 bases sitting between them. The V gene's germline CDR1 is SGHKS and CDR2 YYEKEE (reference sequence). The CDR3 region has the DNA TGTGCCAGCAGCTTGGCAGGGAATCATGGGGCCAACGTCCTGACTTTC. Amino acid sequence: CASSLAGNHGANVLTF.

This rearrangement joins TRBV2 to TRBJ1-5, with D possibly matching TRBD1 (6 bases). V lost 5 bases and J lost 5, with 10 bases in between. This CDR3 has 13 residues. CDR1 and CDR2 from the germline V gene are SNHLY and FYNNEI. The CDR3 spells CASSRGGYQPQHF. CDR3 sequence (DNA): TGTGCCAGCAGTCGAGGGGGGTATCAGCCCCAGCATTTT.

The V call is TRBV7-9, the J call TRBJ1-1; TRBD1 matches 7 bases. Germline V CDR1 and CDR2: SEHNR, FQNEAQ (reference sequence). CDR3 length equals 15 residues. Trimming took 3 bases from V and 0 from J; bases not matched to a gene: 4. Written as DNA, the CDR3 is TGTGCCAGCAGCTTTCCGACAGGGCTGAACACTGAAGCTTTCTTT. Amino acid sequence: CASSFPTGLNTEAFF.

The V and J genes are TRBV19 and TRBJ2-7; 8 bases map to TRBD2. J gave up 0 bases and V 6 bases, and 10 bases lay outside the gene matches. The germline CDR1 and CDR2 sequences are LNHDA and SQIVND (reference sequence). This CDR3 is 16 amino acids long. The chain's CDR3 is CASSRSGGTSSYEQYF. CDR3 nucleotides: TGTGCCAGTAGCCGATCGGGGGGGACAAGCTCCTACGAGCAGTACTTC.

This sequence joins TRBV28 and TRBJ1-1; 10 bases align to TRBD1. Germline values: CDR1 MDHEN, CDR2 SYDVKM. The ends lost 2 bases at V and 5 bases at J; junction bases unmatched: 8. The CDR3 is 16 amino acids. CDR3 nucleotide sequence: TGTGCCAGCAGTTTACCCGGACAGGGGGGGCGAACTGAAGCTTTCTTT. Translation gives CASSLPGQGGRTEAFF.

This chain connects TRBV2 to TRBJ1-1; D might be TRBD1 (6 bases). This CDR3 has 13 residues. The germline CDR1 and CDR2 sequences are SNHLY and FYNNEI. V was pared by 5 bases and J by 1 base, with 8 bases between. CDR3 nucleotides: TGTGCCAGCAGTAAGGGGGAGAACACTGAAGCTTTCTTT. This codes for CASSKGENTEAFF.

V is TRBV4-2 and J is TRBJ2-5; D is undetermined. The ends were cut back, 0 bases at V and 5 bases at J, with 10 bases in the middle. Germline lookup yields CDR1 LGHNA and CDR2 YNFKEQ. This CDR3 has 14 residues. CDR3 residues: CASSQDTVIETQYF. The CDR3 DNA reads as TGTGCCAGCAGCCAAGACACAGTCATTGAGACCCAGTACTTC.

The gene calls are TRBV24-1 and TRBJ1-2; D ambiguous. V was cut by 5 bases and J by 7 bases, with 7 bases left in between. From germline, CDR1 is KGHDR and CDR2 SFDVKD. The CDR3 extends over 11 amino acids. The CDR3, as DNA: TGTGCCACCAGTGGATCGGGTGGCTACACCTTC. Translation: CATSGSGGYTF.

This rearrangement joins TRBV2 to TRBJ1-1, with D perhaps matching TRBD1 (5 bases). Per germline, CDR1 SNHLY and CDR2 FYNNEI. Trimming left V 4 bases short and J 0 bases short, with 9 bases between. The CDR3 is 14 amino acids. Here the CDR3 DNA reads TGTGCCAGCAGTGCGGAGGGGATGAACACTGAAGCTTTCTTT. As protein: CASSAEGMNTEAFF.

This clone came up a few times. The chain uses TRBV30 and TRBJ1-2; weak D call: TRBD1 (6 bases). The V end lost 0 bases, the J end lost 7 bases, and 15 bases lay between the germline ends. This CDR3 region has 14 residues. The germline gives CDR1 GTSNPN, CDR2 SVGIG (reference sequence). CDR3 in amino acids: CAWSVGARGGGYTF. The CDR3 DNA reads TGTGCCTGGAGTGTAGGTGCCAGGGGCGGTGGCTACACCTTC. Looking up the rest from reference TRBV30 and TRBJ1-2 gives the full variable domain: SQTIHQWPATLVQPVGSPLSLECTVEGTSNPNLYWYRQAAGRGLQLLFYSVGIGQISSEVPQNLSASRPQDRQFILSSKKLLLSDSGFYLCAWSVGARGGGYTFGSGTRLTVV.

The gene calls are TRBV4-2 and TRBJ2-7; 15 positions agree with TRBD2. Looked up from germline, CDR1 is LGHNA and CDR2 is YNFKEQ. The CDR3 has 17 amino acids. Trimming at V came to 4 bases and at J to 0 bases, leaving 4 bases not matched to a gene. In DNA form, the CDR3 reads TGTGCCAGCAGCCTGGGACTAGCGGGGGGAAGCTCCTACGAGCAGTACTTC. Its translation is CASSLGLAGGSSYEQYF.

The chain joins TRBV5-1 to TRBJ2-1; TRBD1 aligns across 8 bases. Trimming at V came to 3 bases and at J to 2 bases, leaving 1 base not matched to a gene. This CDR3 has 14 residues. Germline CDR1 is SGHRS and CDR2 is YFSETQ. CDR3 loop: CASSSDRAYNEQFF. As DNA, the CDR3 is TGCGCCAGCAGCTCGGACAGGGCCTACAATGAGCAGTTCTTC. Using reference TRBV5-1 and TRBJ2-1 for the parts outside the CDR3, the full variable domain is KAGVTQTPRYLIKTRGQQVTLSCSPISGHRSVSWYQQTPGQGLQFLFEYFSETQRNKGNFPGRFSGRQFSNSRSEMNVSTLELGDSALYLCASSSDRAYNEQFFGPGTRLTVL.

The chain couples TRBV7-9 to TRBJ2-3; D not certain. The CDR3 runs to 14 residues. In germline, CDR1 is SEHNR, CDR2 FQNEAQ (reference sequence). V was clipped by 1 base and J by 2 bases, with 7 bases between them. The CDR3: CASSLVLDTDTQYF. CDR3 bases: TGTGCCAGCAGCTTAGTCCTAGACACAGATACGCAGTATTTT.

This chain uses TRBV5-5 with TRBJ2-3; D tentatively fits TRBD1 or TRBD2 (5 bases each). Germline values: CDR1 SGHKS, CDR2 YYEKEE (reference sequence). The CDR3 consists of 16 residues. V lost 0 bases to trimming and J lost 6 bases, with 17 bases between them. The chain's CDR3 is CASSLGEGPRGDTQYF. In nucleotides, the CDR3 is TGTGCCAGCAGCTTGGGAGAGGGACCCCGAGGGGATACGCAGTATTTT.

Regarding this clone: Other DNA sequences within the sample encode an identical CDR3. V and J are TRBV14 and TRBJ1-1; D unclear. Germline CDR1 SGHDN, CDR2 FVKESK. This CDR3 contains 13 residues. With 4 bases removed from V and 1 base from J, the gap between germline ends came to 7 bases. This CDR3 is CASSRQANTEAFF. Written as DNA, the CDR3 is TGTGCCAGCAGCCGGCAGGCGAACACTGAAGCTTTCTTT.